This T cell receptor (beta chain) was captured by sequencing in a study of T cells in Graves' hyperthyroidism and ophthalmopathy. This clonotype came up many times. Its antigen is undetermined. This CDR3 is built from 14 residues. Germline V gene sequence: CDR1 MDHEN, CDR2 SYDVKM. With V trimmed by 5 bases and J by 4 bases, 8 bases remained unmatched. Calling Graves' hyperthyroidism stable meant ophthalmopathy did not progress within 18 months. Isolation of PBMCs was performed on approximately 10 ml fresh peripheral blood. Regarding the study as a whole: Most thyroid-expanded clonotypes above 0.001 were also found in blood.

Amplification yielded TCR beta CDR3 regions, with RNA transcripts as the source. The HTBI primer set served for first-round RT-PCR of the TCR CDR3. TCRdb itself ran the multiplex PCR reads through MiXCR, one entry per CDR3 protein. The sample consists of 600,000 or so distinct CDR3 sequences, roughly 15% of them appearing once. The gene calls are TRBV28 and TRBJ2-7; 7 positions agree with TRBD2. The sequence came from a woman aged 25-40 years with Graves' hyperthyroidism. The sample was blood. Written as DNA, the CDR3 is TGTGCCAGCAGTAATGGGATGGGGGGGTACGAGCAGTACTTC. Its translation is CASSNGMGGYEQYF.